This T cell receptor beta chain was captured by sequencing in a study of shared clonotypes between healthy human individuals. Overall study findings and caveats: The sampled material consisted only of blood, and tissue repertoires are likely to differ. Clonotype sharing across donors was expected to vary with sequencing depth.

This clone was recorded many times. Its target is not known. Assay execution took place at the deep level. Bulk PBMC genomic DNA spanned ten immunoSEQ deep plates. The repertoire was sequenced with immunoSEQ multiplex PCR; TCRdb's copy has only in-frame clones and lacks some. In the table there are more than 450,000 clones, around 74% of which are singletons. The V gene's germline CDR1 is SGHVS and CDR2 FQNEAQ. J was trimmed by 0 bases and V by 5 bases; bases with no gene match: 4. CDR3 length equals 16 residues. The sequencing sample was made of PBMCs. This receptor was identified in a woman in her forties in good health. Some clones in this sample may be carry-over from other donors' samples. This chain connects TRBV7-8 to TRBJ2-2; 9 nucleotides align to TRBD2. The CDR3 sequence: CASSKTSGSNTGELFF. Written as DNA, the CDR3 is TGTGCCAGCAGCAAAACTAGCGGGTCGAACACCGGGGAGCTGTTTTTT.